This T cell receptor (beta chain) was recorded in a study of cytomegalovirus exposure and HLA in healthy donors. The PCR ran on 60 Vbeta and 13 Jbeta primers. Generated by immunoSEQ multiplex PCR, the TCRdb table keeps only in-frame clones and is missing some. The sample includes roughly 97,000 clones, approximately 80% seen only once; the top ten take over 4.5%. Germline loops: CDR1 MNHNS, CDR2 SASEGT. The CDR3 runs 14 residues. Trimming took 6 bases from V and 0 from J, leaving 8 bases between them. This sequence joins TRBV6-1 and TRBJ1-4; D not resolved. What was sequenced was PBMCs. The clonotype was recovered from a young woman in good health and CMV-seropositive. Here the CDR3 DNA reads TGTGCCAGCAGATTAGTTGCAACTAATGAAAAACTGTTTTTT. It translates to CASRLVATNEKLFF.